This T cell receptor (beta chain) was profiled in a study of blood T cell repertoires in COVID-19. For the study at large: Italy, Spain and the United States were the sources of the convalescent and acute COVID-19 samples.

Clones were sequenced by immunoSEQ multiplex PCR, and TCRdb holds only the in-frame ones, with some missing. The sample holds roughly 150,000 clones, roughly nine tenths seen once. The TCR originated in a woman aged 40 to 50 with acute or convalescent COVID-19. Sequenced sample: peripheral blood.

CDR3: CASSLGTSGGTDTQYF. The CDR3 DNA sequence: TGTGCCAGCAGCTTGGGGACTAGCGGGGGCACAGATACGCAGTATTTT. The gene calls are TRBV7-7 and TRBJ2-3, with 13 bases fitting TRBD2. The CDR3 contains 16 residues. Germline V gene lookup returns CDR1 SSHAT and CDR2 FNYEAQ (reference sequence). V trimming: 3 bases; J trimming: 1 base; junction bases outside the gene matches: 1.